This T cell receptor beta chain was profiled in a study of blood T cell repertoires in COVID-19. Turning to the study itself: T cells, B-cell-depleted T cells, or PBMCs provided the cDNA or gDNA that served as material.

In the authors' workflow: By means of reference gene primer amplification, nucleated cell counts were estimated. Here immunoSEQ multiplex PCR was the method, and the copy in TCRdb shows in-frame clones only, minus some. V, J and clone size are those of that table, while D and trimming were read from the DNA. In the table there are nearly 300,000 clones, about 87% of which are singletons. The sample holds a few counts of this clone. This clonotype was sampled from a woman aged 25 to 45 who had recovered from COVID-19. The sample comprised peripheral blood.

The CDR3 coding sequence is TGTGCCAGCAGCTTGGGGAGCTCCTACGAGCAGTACTTC. Translated, it gives CASSLGSSYEQYF. V gene TRBV5-5 combines with J gene TRBJ2-7; D call uncertain. Germline V CDR1 and CDR2: SGHKS, YYEKEE (reference sequence). V shed 0 bases and J shed 0 bases, with 4 bases lying between them. The CDR3 covers 13 residues.